These T cell receptor beta chains were read from a single sample in a study of radiotherapy plus CTLA-4 blockade in lung cancer. Generated by immunoSEQ multiplex PCR, the TCRdb table keeps only in-frame clones and is missing some. The sample contains about 28,000 clones, around 85% of which appear only once. The sample in question was peripheral blood, obtained from a patient treated with radiotherapy plus ipilimumab. Receptor source: a human donor with non-small cell lung cancer who had stable disease on radiotherapy plus ipilimumab. Each CDR3 is given with its conserved first and last residue. A D gene is named only where the DNA matches it firmly. Clone size is stated in some rows and not others, as once, few, many or a class when expanded.

d_call: TRBD1; j_call: TRBJ1-5; v_call: TRBV19; clone_size: -; cdr3_aa: CASNFPGGRGNQPQHF; cdr3_nt: TGTGCCAGTAACTTCCCAGGGGGGCGGGGGAATCAGCCCCAGCATTTT
d_call: -; j_call: TRBJ1-2; v_call: TRBV11-2; clone_size: few; cdr3_aa: CASSSGEGLYGYTF; cdr3_nt: TGTGCCAGCAGCTCCGGGGAGGGCCTCTATGGCTACACCTTC
d_call: -; j_call: TRBJ2-3; v_call: TRBV5-6; clone_size: -; cdr3_aa: CASSLGASGGTDTQYF; cdr3_nt: TGTGCCAGCAGCTTGGGAGCTTCAGGGGGCACAGATACGCAGTATTTT
d_call: TRBD1; j_call: TRBJ1-1; v_call: TRBV5-1; clone_size: -; cdr3_aa: CASSPVGWGQWDTEAFF; cdr3_nt: TGCGCCAGCAGCCCGGTCGGCTGGGGACAGTGGGACACTGAAGCTTTCTTT
d_call: -; j_call: TRBJ2-1; v_call: TRBV6-5; clone_size: -; cdr3_aa: CASSYERGPYNEQFF; cdr3_nt: TGTGCCAGCAGTTACGAACGGGGGCCCTACAATGAGCAGTTCTTC
d_call: -; j_call: TRBJ1-2; v_call: TRBV28; clone_size: few; cdr3_aa: CASSRQPNYGYTF; cdr3_nt: TGTGCCAGCAGTCGCCAGCCTAACTATGGCTACACCTTC
d_call: -; j_call: TRBJ1-1; v_call: TRBV7-3; clone_size: -; cdr3_aa: CASSPLSIEAFNTEAFF; cdr3_nt: TGTGCCAGCAGCCCTCTCTCAATCGAAGCCTTCAACACTGAAGCTTTCTTT
d_call: TRBD1; j_call: TRBJ2-1; v_call: TRBV6-6; clone_size: -; cdr3_aa: CATETGARLGDEQFF; cdr3_nt: TGTGCCACCGAGACAGGGGCCCGACTCGGGGATGAGCAGTTCTTC
d_call: -; j_call: TRBJ2-7; v_call: TRBV30; clone_size: -; cdr3_aa: CAWSSSTGLSYEQYF; cdr3_nt: TGTGCCTGGAGCTCCTCCACAGGACTCTCCTACGAGCAGTACTTC
d_call: -; j_call: TRBJ1-2; v_call: TRBV10-2; clone_size: -; cdr3_aa: CASSIPEYGYTF; cdr3_nt: TGCGCCAGCAGTATACCGGAATATGGCTACACCTTC
d_call: TRBD2; j_call: TRBJ2-7; v_call: TRBV7-2; clone_size: few; cdr3_aa: CASSLASSGGLYEQYF; cdr3_nt: TGTGCCAGCAGCTTAGCTTCTAGCGGGGGCCTCTACGAGCAGTACTTC
d_call: -; j_call: TRBJ1-4; v_call: TRBV10-3; clone_size: -; cdr3_aa: CAIPDRNGTTNEKLFF; cdr3_nt: TGTGCCATCCCCGACCGAAACGGAACAACTAATGAAAAACTGTTTTTT
d_call: TRBD1; j_call: TRBJ1-1; v_call: TRBV5-1; clone_size: -; cdr3_aa: CASSTSGQVGKNTEAFF; cdr3_nt: TGCGCCAGCAGCACCAGCGGACAGGTTGGAAAAAACACTGAAGCTTTCTTT
d_call: TRBD1; j_call: TRBJ1-4; v_call: TRBV19; clone_size: -; cdr3_aa: CASSRGTVDEKLFF; cdr3_nt: TGTGCCAGTAGTAGGGGGACAGTAGATGAAAAACTGTTTTTT
d_call: TRBD1; j_call: TRBJ2-5; v_call: TRBV5-8; clone_size: -; cdr3_aa: CASSLEGGTGWNQETQYF; cdr3_nt: TGTGCCAGCAGCTTGGAGGGCGGGACAGGGTGGAACCAAGAGACCCAGTACTTC
d_call: -; j_call: TRBJ1-1; v_call: TRBV10-3; clone_size: -; cdr3_aa: CAITGGMNTEAFF; cdr3_nt: TGTGCCATCACTGGGGGAATGAACACTGAAGCTTTCTTT
d_call: TRBD2; j_call: TRBJ2-3; v_call: TRBV5-1; clone_size: -; cdr3_aa: CASSLDLLAGTDTQYF; cdr3_nt: TGCGCCAGCAGCTTGGATCTGCTAGCGGGCACAGATACGCAGTATTTT
d_call: -; j_call: TRBJ1-2; v_call: TRBV4-3; clone_size: -; cdr3_aa: CASSPRTAEGYTF; cdr3_nt: TGCGCCAGCAGCCCCCGGACAGCCGAAGGCTACACCTTC